This T cell receptor (beta chain) was captured by sequencing in a study of graft-versus-host responses after intestinal transplantation. Here immunoSEQ multiplex PCR was the method, and the copy in TCRdb shows in-frame clones only, minus some. Altogether over 70,000 clones are present, roughly 90% being singletons, with the ten largest covering less than 5%. The germline CDR1 and CDR2 sequences are SGHDT and YYEEEE. V lost 0 bases, J lost 1 base, and 4 bases lay in between. The CDR3 loop spans 13 amino acids. In the case of this clone: What it recognizes is unknown. This same CDR3 is encoded by further DNA sequences in the sample.

Source: unstimulated CD8+ T cells sorted from spleen or lymph node cells, taken before transplant. The rearrangement uses TRBV5-6 and TRBJ1-1; D remains unclear. This sequence was found in a human donor who was the organ donor for an intestinal transplant. The CDR3 sequence is CASSLGGNTEAFF. In nucleotides, the CDR3 is TGTGCCAGCAGCTTGGGAGGGAACACTGAAGCTTTCTTT.